This T cell receptor (beta chain) was recovered during a study of human T cells and chemical hapten exposure. Time point defined: patch test 1, 2 weeks after DPC sensitization. The treatment is: therapeutic diphenylcyclopropenone sensitization with weekly scalp DPC. Each CDR3 protein gets one entry after TCRdb re-called the RACE reads with MiXCR. Among just under 350,000 distinct CDR3 sequences, approximately 6.3% were seen once, and the ten largest hold about 8%. The V and J ends lost 10 bases and 9 bases, in that order; junction bases with no gene match: 14. Germline assignment: CDR1 LNHDA and CDR2 SQIVND (reference sequence). The CDR3 consists of 13 residues.

This rearrangement joins TRBV19 to TRBJ2-5; 7 positions agree with TRBD2. The receptor was derived from a young woman with alopecia areata. Some clones in this sample may be carry-over from other donors' samples. The sequencing used whole blood, collected in connection with sensitization to the hapten diphenylcyclopropenone (DPC). CDR3 in DNA: TGTGCCACCACTGATAGCGGGTCTCTTCCCCAGTACTTC. This gives the protein CATTDSGSLPQYF.